This is a list of T cell receptor beta chains from one sample in a study of shared clonotypes between healthy human individuals. Clones were read by immunoSEQ multiplex PCR, and TCRdb kept only the in-frame ones, dropping some. The table includes millions of clones, more than 85% detected once. Material: naive CD8+ T cells from PBMCs. The receptors come from a man aged 18 to 29 in good health. Some clones in this sample may be carry-over from other donors' samples. Each CDR3 is given with its conserved first and last residue. The D gene is left open where the match is weak. The size field is filled for only some rows; it gives once, few, many or a size class.

v_call: TRBV4-1
clone_size: NA
j_call: TRBJ2-1
d_call: TRBD2
cdr3_aa: CASSRKGGLAGGDEQFF

v_call: TRBV7-9
clone_size: once
j_call: TRBJ2-7
d_call: NA
cdr3_aa: CASSLGEQGPLSYEQYF

v_call: TRBV19
clone_size: NA
j_call: TRBJ1-5
d_call: NA
cdr3_aa: CASTKTRGNSNQPQHF

v_call: TRBV10-2
clone_size: NA
j_call: TRBJ2-7
d_call: NA
cdr3_aa: CASSEGGTSSYEQYF

v_call: TRBV4-1
clone_size: NA
j_call: TRBJ1-5
d_call: TRBD1
cdr3_aa: CASSPKTGGVEPQHF

v_call: TRBV19
clone_size: once
j_call: TRBJ2-1
d_call: TRBD2
cdr3_aa: CASSDRLAGGDEQFF

v_call: TRBV2
clone_size: NA
j_call: TRBJ2-1
d_call: NA
cdr3_aa: CASRWTSGVEQFF

v_call: TRBV4-3
clone_size: NA
j_call: TRBJ1-4
d_call: NA
cdr3_aa: CASSQGGPRLFF

v_call: TRBV27
clone_size: NA
j_call: TRBJ2-6
d_call: TRBD1
cdr3_aa: CASSLRGRGANVLTF

v_call: TRBV9
clone_size: NA
j_call: TRBJ1-5
d_call: NA
cdr3_aa: CASSSGPTQPQHF

v_call: TRBV29-1
clone_size: NA
j_call: TRBJ2-7
d_call: NA
cdr3_aa: CSVPRDGGQYF

v_call: TRBV7-8
clone_size: NA
j_call: TRBJ1-1
d_call: TRBD1
cdr3_aa: CASTQDRDPTEAFF

v_call: TRBV19
clone_size: NA
j_call: TRBJ2-7
d_call: NA
cdr3_aa: CASSGHKGDGSYEQYF

v_call: TRBV5-5
clone_size: NA
j_call: TRBJ1-1
d_call: TRBD1
cdr3_aa: CASSPQGLREAFF

v_call: TRBV7-9
clone_size: NA
j_call: TRBJ2-3
d_call: NA
cdr3_aa: CASSLVGLPDTQYF

v_call: TRBV28
clone_size: NA
j_call: TRBJ2-1
d_call: TRBD2
cdr3_aa: CASSFGNSGRDVEQFF

v_call: TRBV19
clone_size: NA
j_call: TRBJ2-7
d_call: TRBD1
cdr3_aa: CASSAGQGYYEQYF

v_call: TRBV28
clone_size: few
j_call: TRBJ1-1
d_call: TRBD1
cdr3_aa: CASSHRGNTEAFF

v_call: TRBV28
clone_size: NA
j_call: TRBJ2-1
d_call: NA
cdr3_aa: CASSLTWAEQGDEQFF

v_call: TRBV4-3
clone_size: NA
j_call: TRBJ1-2
d_call: NA
cdr3_aa: CASSPAPFGGADYGYTF

v_call: TRBV9
clone_size: NA
j_call: TRBJ2-1
d_call: NA
cdr3_aa: CASSYGLGERYNEQFF

v_call: TRBV9
clone_size: few
j_call: TRBJ2-7
d_call: NA
cdr3_aa: CASSFSYEQYF

v_call: TRBV7-6
clone_size: NA
j_call: TRBJ2-5
d_call: NA
cdr3_aa: CASSLGSRRGQETQYF

v_call: TRBV4-1
clone_size: NA
j_call: NA
d_call: TRBD2
cdr3_aa: CASSQGTSGDYEQYF

v_call: TRBV7-9
clone_size: NA
j_call: TRBJ2-7
d_call: NA
cdr3_aa: CASSLEPLDEQYF

v_call: TRBV6-6
clone_size: once
j_call: TRBJ1-4
d_call: NA
cdr3_aa: CASSASPPDRNEKLFF

v_call: TRBV27
clone_size: NA
j_call: TRBJ2-1
d_call: TRBD2
cdr3_aa: CASSFAGAYNEQFF

v_call: TRBV19
clone_size: NA
j_call: TRBJ2-1
d_call: NA
cdr3_aa: CASTPWGSYNEQFF

v_call: TRBV7-8
clone_size: NA
j_call: TRBJ2-2
d_call: NA
cdr3_aa: CASSAGTATGELFF

v_call: TRBV27
clone_size: NA
j_call: TRBJ1-1
d_call: NA
cdr3_aa: CASRTGWGAEAFF

v_call: TRBV13
clone_size: NA
j_call: TRBJ2-1
d_call: NA
cdr3_aa: CASSQGVAGLEQFF

v_call: TRBV27
clone_size: NA
j_call: TRBJ1-2
d_call: NA
cdr3_aa: CASSPRGVDYGYTF

v_call: TRBV27
clone_size: NA
j_call: TRBJ2-1
d_call: NA
cdr3_aa: CASSFVLDHNEQFF

v_call: TRBV11-2
clone_size: NA
j_call: TRBJ1-2
d_call: NA
cdr3_aa: CASSFRDGGAYGYTF

v_call: TRBV15
clone_size: NA
j_call: TRBJ2-4
d_call: TRBD2
cdr3_aa: CATRKSGRAGNIQYF

v_call: TRBV15
clone_size: NA
j_call: TRBJ1-5
d_call: NA
cdr3_aa: CATSRGSNSNQPQHF

v_call: TRBV5-6
clone_size: NA
j_call: TRBJ2-3
d_call: NA
cdr3_aa: CASSSGFTDTQYF

v_call: TRBV25-1
clone_size: NA
j_call: TRBJ1-1
d_call: NA
cdr3_aa: CASSEGAGDTEAFF

v_call: TRBV27
clone_size: NA
j_call: TRBJ2-7
d_call: NA
cdr3_aa: CASSLSHPGGAGEQYF

v_call: TRBV5-1
clone_size: NA
j_call: TRBJ1-2
d_call: NA
cdr3_aa: CASSFESEGGGYTF

v_call: TRBV7-2
clone_size: NA
j_call: TRBJ2-7
d_call: TRBD2
cdr3_aa: CASRERGYEQYF

v_call: TRBV5-4
clone_size: NA
j_call: TRBJ1-1
d_call: NA
cdr3_aa: CASSLGYEAFF

v_call: TRBV10-2
clone_size: NA
j_call: TRBJ2-7
d_call: TRBD1
cdr3_aa: CASRDRGDEQYF

v_call: TRBV6-5
clone_size: NA
j_call: TRBJ2-7
d_call: NA
cdr3_aa: CASRPTGVGEQYF

v_call: TRBV18
clone_size: NA
j_call: TRBJ1-1
d_call: NA
cdr3_aa: CASSPLENTEAFF

v_call: TRBV7-2
clone_size: NA
j_call: TRBJ2-3
d_call: TRBD2
cdr3_aa: CASSQGGLAGAAGDTQYF

v_call: TRBV28
clone_size: NA
j_call: TRBJ1-5
d_call: NA
cdr3_aa: CASSFHQGNQPQHF

v_call: TRBV7-7
clone_size: once
j_call: TRBJ2-7
d_call: TRBD1
cdr3_aa: CASSATGAHEQYF

v_call: TRBV9
clone_size: NA
j_call: TRBJ2-7
d_call: NA
cdr3_aa: CASSVDGAYEQYF